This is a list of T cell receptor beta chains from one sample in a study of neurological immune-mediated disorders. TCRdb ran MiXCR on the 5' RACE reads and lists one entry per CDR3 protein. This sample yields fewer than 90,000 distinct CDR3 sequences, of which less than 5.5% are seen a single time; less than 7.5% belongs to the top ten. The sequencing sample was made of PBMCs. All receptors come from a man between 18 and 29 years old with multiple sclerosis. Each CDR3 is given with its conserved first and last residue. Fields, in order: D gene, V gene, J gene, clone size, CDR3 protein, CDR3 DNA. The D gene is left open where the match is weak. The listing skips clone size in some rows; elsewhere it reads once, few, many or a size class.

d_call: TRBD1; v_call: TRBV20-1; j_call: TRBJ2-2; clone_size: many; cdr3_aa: CSARQGGELFF; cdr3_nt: TGCAGTGCTCGACAGGGGGGTGAGCTGTTTTTT
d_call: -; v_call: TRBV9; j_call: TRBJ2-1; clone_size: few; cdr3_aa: CASSVGLTWSSYNEQFF; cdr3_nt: TGTGCCAGCAGCGTAGGGCTGACTTGGAGCTCCTACAATGAGCAGTTCTTC
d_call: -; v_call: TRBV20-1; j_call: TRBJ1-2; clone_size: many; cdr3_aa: CSARDNRVSYGYTF; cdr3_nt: TGCAGTGCTAGAGATAACAGGGTGTCCTATGGCTACACCTTC
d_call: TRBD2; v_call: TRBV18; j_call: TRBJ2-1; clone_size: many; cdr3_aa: CASSPGTKGYEQFF; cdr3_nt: TGTGCCAGCTCACCCGGGACTAAGGGGTATGAGCAGTTCTTC
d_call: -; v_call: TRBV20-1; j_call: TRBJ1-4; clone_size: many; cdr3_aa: CSARGQGGEKLFF; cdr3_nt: TGCAGTGCTAGAGGCCAGGGCGGTGAAAAACTGTTTTTT
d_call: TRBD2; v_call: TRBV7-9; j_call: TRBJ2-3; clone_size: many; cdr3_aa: CASSLARTSGTRSTDTQYF; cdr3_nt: TGTGCCAGCAGCTTAGCGAGGACTAGCGGGACAAGATCCACAGATACGCAGTATTTT
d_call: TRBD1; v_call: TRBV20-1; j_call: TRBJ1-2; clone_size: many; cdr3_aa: CSALRTGGHGYTF; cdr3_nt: TGCAGTGCTCTGCGGACAGGGGGCCATGGCTACACCTTC
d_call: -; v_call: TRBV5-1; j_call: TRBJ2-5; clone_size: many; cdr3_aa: CASSLGGPQQETQYF; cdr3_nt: TGCGCCAGCAGCTTGGGGGGGCCACAACAAGAGACCCAGTACTTC
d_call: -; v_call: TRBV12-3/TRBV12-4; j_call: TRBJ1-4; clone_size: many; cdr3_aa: CASSSIQRKEKLFF; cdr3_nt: TGTGCCAGCAGTTCTATCCAACGGAAGGAAAAACTGTTTTTT
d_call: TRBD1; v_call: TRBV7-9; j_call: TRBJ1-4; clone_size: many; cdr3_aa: CASSAAGTGNEKLFF; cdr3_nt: TGTGCCAGCAGCGCCGCCGGGACAGGGAATGAAAAACTGTTTTTT
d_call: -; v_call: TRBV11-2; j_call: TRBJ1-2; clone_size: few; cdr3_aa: CASSPRWSDIYGYTF; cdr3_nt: TGTGCCAGCAGCCCACGGTGGTCCGATATCTATGGCTACACCTTC
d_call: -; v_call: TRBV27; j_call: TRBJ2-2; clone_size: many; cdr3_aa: CASSSLRGVRGTGELFF; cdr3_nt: TGTGCCAGCAGTTCCCTACGCGGGGTTCGGGGCACCGGGGAGCTGTTTTTT
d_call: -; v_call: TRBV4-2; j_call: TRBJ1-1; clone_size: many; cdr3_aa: CASSQTDTEAFF; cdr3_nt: TGTGCCAGCAGCCAAACGGACACTGAAGCTTTCTTT
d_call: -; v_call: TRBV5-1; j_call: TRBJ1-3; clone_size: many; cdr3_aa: CASSLAVLGGSSGNTIYF; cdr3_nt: TGCGCCAGCAGCTTGGCCGTCCTCGGGGGAAGCTCTGGAAACACCATATATTTT
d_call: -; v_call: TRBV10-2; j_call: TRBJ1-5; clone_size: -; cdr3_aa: CASSDPGANNQPQNF; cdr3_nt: TGCGCCAGCAGTGACCCGGGGGCCAACAATCAGCCCCAGAATTTT
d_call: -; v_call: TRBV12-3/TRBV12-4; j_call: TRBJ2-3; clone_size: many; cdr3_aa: CASSLEGDTQYF; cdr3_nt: TGTGCCAGCAGTTTGGAGGGGGATACGCAGTATTTT
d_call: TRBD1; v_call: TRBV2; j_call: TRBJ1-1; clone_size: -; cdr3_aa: CASRGTGNTEAFF; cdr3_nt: TGTGCCAGCAGGGGGACAGGGAACACTGAAGCTTTCTTT
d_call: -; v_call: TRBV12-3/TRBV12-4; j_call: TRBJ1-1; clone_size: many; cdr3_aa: CASSFGDRAFF; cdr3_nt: TGTGCCAGCAGTTTCGGGGACCGAGCTTTCTTT
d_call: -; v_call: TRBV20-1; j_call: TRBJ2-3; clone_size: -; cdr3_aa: CSARARGAISTDTQYF; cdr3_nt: TGCAGTGCTAGAGCCCGGGGGGCCATCTCCACAGATACGCAGTATTTT
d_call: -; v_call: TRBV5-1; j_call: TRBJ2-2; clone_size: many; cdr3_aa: CASSLDYRTENFHTGELFF; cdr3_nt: TGCGCCAGCAGCTTGGATTATCGGACAGAGAATTTTCACACCGGGGAGCTGTTTTTT
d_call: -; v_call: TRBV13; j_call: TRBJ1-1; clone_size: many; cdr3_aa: CASSSTAAQTTEAFF; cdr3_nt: TGTGCCAGCAGCTCGACAGCGGCTCAGACCACTGAAGCTTTCTTT
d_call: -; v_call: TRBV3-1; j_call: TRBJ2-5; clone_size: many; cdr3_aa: CASSQIGLPETQYF; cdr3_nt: TGTGCCAGCAGCCAAATCGGCCTACCAGAGACCCAGTACTTC
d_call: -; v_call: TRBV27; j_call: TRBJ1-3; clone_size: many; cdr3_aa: CASSLYGVSGNTIYF; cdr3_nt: TGTGCCAGCAGTTTATACGGAGTCTCCGGAAACACCATATATTTT
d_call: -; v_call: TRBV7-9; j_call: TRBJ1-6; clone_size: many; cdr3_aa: CASSFDSSPLHF; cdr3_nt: TGTGCCAGCAGCTTTGACAGTTCACCCCTCCACTTT
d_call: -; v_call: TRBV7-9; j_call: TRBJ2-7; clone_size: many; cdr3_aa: CASGGRSYEQYF; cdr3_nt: TGTGCCTCTGGAGGGCGCTCCTACGAGCAGTACTTC
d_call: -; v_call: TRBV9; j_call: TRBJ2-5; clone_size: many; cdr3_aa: CASSVTPGGGETQYF; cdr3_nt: TGTGCCAGCAGCGTTACCCCAGGGGGAGGGGAGACCCAGTACTTC
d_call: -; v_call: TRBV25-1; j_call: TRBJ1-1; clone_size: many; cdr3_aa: CASSLGGRPEAFF; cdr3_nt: TGTGCCAGCTCGTTAGGGGGGCGACCTGAAGCTTTCTTT
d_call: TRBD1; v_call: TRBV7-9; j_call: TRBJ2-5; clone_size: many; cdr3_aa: CASSSPLRQGEETQYF; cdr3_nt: TGTGCCAGCAGCTCTCCCCTTCGGCAGGGGGAAGAGACCCAGTACTTC
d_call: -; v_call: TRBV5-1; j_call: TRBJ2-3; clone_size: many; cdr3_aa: CASSNTDTQYF; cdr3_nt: TGCGCCAGCAGCAACACAGATACGCAGTATTTT
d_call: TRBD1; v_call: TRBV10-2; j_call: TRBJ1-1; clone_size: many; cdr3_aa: CASSDAPGQGGPEAFF; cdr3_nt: TGCGCCAGCAGTGATGCCCCAGGGCAGGGGGGACCTGAAGCTTTCTTT
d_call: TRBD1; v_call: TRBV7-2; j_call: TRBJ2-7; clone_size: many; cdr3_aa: CASSLTGGEAYEQYF; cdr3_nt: TGTGCCAGCAGCTTGACAGGGGGCGAGGCCTACGAGCAGTACTTC
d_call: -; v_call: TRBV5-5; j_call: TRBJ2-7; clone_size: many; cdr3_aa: CASSLVAGISYEQYF; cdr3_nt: TGTGCCAGCAGCTTGGTTGCGGGGATCTCCTACGAGCAGTACTTC
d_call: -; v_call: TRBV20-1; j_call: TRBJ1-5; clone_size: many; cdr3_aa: CSGKGGGPNQPQHF; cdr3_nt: TGCAGTGGCAAGGGCGGGGGCCCCAATCAGCCCCAGCATTTT
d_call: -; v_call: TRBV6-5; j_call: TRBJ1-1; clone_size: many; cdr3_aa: CASRYGGQDTEAFF; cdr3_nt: TGTGCCAGCAGATATGGAGGCCAGGACACTGAAGCTTTCTTT
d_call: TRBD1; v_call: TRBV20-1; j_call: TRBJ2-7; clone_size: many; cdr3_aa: CSARDGTGSPYEQYF; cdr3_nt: TGCAGTGCTAGAGACGGGACAGGGAGCCCCTACGAGCAGTACTTC
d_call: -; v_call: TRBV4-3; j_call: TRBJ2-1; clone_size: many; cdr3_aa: CASSQGYGGVEQFF; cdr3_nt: TGCGCCAGCAGCCAAGGGTACGGGGGAGTTGAGCAGTTCTTC
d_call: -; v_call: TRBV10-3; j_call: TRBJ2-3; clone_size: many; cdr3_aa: CAISDFGGRSTDTQYF; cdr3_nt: TGTGCCATCAGTGATTTTGGGGGACGCAGCACAGATACGCAGTATTTT
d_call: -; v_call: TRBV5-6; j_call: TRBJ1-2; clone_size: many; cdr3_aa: CASSLAQGGYTF; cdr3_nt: TGTGCCAGCAGCTTGGCTCAGGGCGGCTACACCTTC
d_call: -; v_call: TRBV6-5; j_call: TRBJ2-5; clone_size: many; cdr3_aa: CASSYWAEETQYF; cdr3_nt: TGTGCCAGCAGTTACTGGGCAGAAGAGACCCAGTACTTC
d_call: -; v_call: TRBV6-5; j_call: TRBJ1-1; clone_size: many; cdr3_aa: CASSKNMGTEAFF; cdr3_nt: TGTGCCAGCAGCAAAAACATGGGGACTGAAGCTTTCTTT
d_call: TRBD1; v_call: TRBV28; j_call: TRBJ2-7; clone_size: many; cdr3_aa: CASSRQGAREQYF; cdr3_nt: TGTGCCAGCAGTCGACAGGGGGCGAGGGAGCAGTACTTC
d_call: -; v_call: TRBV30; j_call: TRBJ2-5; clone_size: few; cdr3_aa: CACLQGEGETQYF; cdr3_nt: TGTGCCTGCCTACAGGGGGAGGGGGAGACCCAGTACTTC
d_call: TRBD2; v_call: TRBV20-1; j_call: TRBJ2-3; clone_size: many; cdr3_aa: CSARIELAEHPDTQYF; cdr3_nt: TGCAGTGCTAGGATCGAACTAGCGGAGCACCCAGATACGCAGTATTTT
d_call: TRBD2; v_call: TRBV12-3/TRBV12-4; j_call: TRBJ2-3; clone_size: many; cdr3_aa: CASSPGLAVTDTQYF; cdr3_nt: TGTGCCAGCAGCCCAGGACTAGCGGTCACAGATACGCAGTATTTT
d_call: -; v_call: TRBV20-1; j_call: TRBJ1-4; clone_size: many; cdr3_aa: CSAPGASNEKLFF; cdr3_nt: TGCAGTGCACCAGGGGCGTCTAATGAAAAACTGTTTTTT
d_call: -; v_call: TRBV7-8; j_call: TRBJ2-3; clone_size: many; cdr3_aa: CASSLLGGASDTQYF; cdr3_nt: TGTGCCAGCAGCCTCTTAGGGGGGGCATCAGATACGCAGTATTTT
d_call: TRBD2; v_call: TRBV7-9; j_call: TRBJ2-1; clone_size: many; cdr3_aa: CASSFTSDLYNEQFF; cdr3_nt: TGTGCCAGCAGCTTTACTAGCGACCTCTACAATGAGCAGTTCTTC
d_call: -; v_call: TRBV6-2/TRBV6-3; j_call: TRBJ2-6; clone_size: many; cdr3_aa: CASSSVVSGANVLTF; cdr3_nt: TGTGCCAGCAGTTCTGTGGTTTCTGGGGCCAACGTCCTGACTTTC
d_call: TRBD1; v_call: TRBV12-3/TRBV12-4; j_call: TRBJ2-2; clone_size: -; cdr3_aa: CASRPQGARGTGELFF; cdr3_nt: TGTGCCAGCAGGCCACAGGGGGCGCGGGGCACCGGGGAGCTGTTTTTT
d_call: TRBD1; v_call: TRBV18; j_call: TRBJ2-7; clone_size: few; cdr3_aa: CASSPTGGSYEQYF; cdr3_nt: TGTGCCAGCTCACCTACAGGGGGGTCCTACGAGCAGTACTTC
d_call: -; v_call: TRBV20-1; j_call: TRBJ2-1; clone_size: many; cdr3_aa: CSAYWHGGDNEQFF; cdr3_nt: TGCAGTGCCTATTGGCACGGGGGTGACAATGAGCAGTTCTTC
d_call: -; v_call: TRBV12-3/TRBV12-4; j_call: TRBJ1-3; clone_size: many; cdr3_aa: CASSPGPNSGNTIYF; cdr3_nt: TGTGCCAGCAGCCCCGGACCGAACTCTGGAAACACCATATATTTT
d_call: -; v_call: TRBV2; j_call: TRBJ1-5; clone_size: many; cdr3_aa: CASRPGPRDQPQHF; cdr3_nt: TGTGCCAGCAGACCGGGACCGCGCGATCAGCCCCAGCATTTT
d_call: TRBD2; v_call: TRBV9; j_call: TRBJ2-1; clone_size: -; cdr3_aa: CASSDSGGVDEQFF; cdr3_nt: TGTGCCAGCAGCGACAGCGGGGGGGTCGATGAGCAGTTCTTC
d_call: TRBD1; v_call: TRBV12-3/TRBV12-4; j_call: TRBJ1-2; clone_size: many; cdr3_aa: CASRLGTGALNYGYTF; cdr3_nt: TGTGCCAGCAGGCTCGGGACAGGTGCTCTGAACTATGGCTACACCTTC
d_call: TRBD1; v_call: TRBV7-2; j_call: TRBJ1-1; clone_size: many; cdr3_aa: CASSQGVNTEAFF; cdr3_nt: TGTGCCAGCAGCCAGGGGGTAAACACTGAAGCTTTCTTT